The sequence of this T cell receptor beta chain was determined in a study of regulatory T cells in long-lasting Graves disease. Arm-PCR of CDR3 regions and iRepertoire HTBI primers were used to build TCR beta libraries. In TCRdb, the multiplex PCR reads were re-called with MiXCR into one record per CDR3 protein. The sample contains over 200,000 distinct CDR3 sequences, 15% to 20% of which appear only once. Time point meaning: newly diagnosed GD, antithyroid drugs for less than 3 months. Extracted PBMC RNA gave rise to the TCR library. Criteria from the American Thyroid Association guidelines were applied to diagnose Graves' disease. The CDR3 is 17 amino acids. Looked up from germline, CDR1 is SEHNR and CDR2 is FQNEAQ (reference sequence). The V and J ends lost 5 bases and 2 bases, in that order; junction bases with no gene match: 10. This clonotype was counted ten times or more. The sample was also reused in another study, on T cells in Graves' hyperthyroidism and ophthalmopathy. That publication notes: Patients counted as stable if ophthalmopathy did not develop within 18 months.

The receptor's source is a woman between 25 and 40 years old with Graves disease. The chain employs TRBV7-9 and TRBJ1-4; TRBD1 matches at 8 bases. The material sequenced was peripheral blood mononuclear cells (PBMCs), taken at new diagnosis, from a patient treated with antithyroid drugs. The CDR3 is CASSPGQGGVTNEKLFF. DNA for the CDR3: TGTGCCAGCAGCCCTGGACAGGGAGGGGTTACTAATGAAAAACTGTTTTTT.